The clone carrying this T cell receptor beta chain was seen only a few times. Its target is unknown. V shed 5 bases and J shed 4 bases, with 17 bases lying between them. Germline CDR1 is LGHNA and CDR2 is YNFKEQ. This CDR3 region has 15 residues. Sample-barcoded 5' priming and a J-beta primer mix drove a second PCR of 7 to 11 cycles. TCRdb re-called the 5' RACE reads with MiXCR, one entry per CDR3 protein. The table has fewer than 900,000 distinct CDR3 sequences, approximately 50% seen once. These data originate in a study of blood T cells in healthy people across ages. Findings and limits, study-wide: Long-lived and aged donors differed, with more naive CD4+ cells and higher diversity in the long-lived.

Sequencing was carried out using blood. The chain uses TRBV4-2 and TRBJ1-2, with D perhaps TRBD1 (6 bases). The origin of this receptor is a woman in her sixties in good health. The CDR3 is CASSIRDRGAYGYTF. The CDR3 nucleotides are TGTGCCAGCAGCATCCGGGACCGGGGGGCCTATGGCTACACCTTC.